These T cell receptor beta chains were read from a single sample in a study of blood T cell repertoires in COVID-19. Clones were read by immunoSEQ multiplex PCR, and TCRdb kept only the in-frame ones, dropping some. The sample contains about 200,000 clones, approximately 81% of which appear only once. Material: peripheral blood. These receptor sequences come from a woman older than 75 with acute or convalescent COVID-19. Each CDR3 is given without its conserved first and last residue.

>TRBV7-2|TRBJ2-3
ASSLASGASDTQY
>TRBV19|TRBJ1-2
ASSIGRGDYGYT
>TRBV6-2/TRBV6-3|TRBJ2-7
ASSLPGGSENGEQY
>TRBV4-3|TRBJ2-7
ASSRELAGGYEQY
>TRBV10-3|TRBJ2-3
AISEWRLAGGSTDTQY
>TRBV2|TRBJ1-5
ASSDRASSNQPQH
>TRBV5-1|TRBJ2-5
ASSLGERAEGRETQY
>TRBV28|TRBJ1-3
ASSLEPGELLGNTIY
>TRBV11-3|TRBJ2-3
ASSLGGPGLGDTQY
>TRBV5-4|TRBJ1-1
ASSLDLTLDTEAF
>TRBV30|TRBJ1-2
AWSMGQGDGYT
>TRBV5-6|TRBJ2-1
ASTQLRSGGEFTYNEQF
>TRBV18|TRBJ2-5
ASSPPNREKETQY
>TRBV21-1|TRBJ1-3
ASSNGGLAGSLSGNTIY
>TRBV6-2/TRBV6-3|TRBJ1-5
ASSYSFEGVSNQPQH
>TRBV20-1|TRBJ1-2
SASLPGNGGYT
>TRBV11-1|TRBJ2-3
ASSLVVGGTQY
>TRBV7-2|TRBJ1-4
ASSLGAGADEKLF
>TRBV5-6|TRBJ2-7
ASSLDRTGTPLIEQY
>TRBV6-5|TRBJ2-7
ASSYSGGSSYEQY
>TRBV11-2|TRBJ2-1
ASSTGLAINNEQF
>TRBV25-1|TRBJ2-5
ASSEGGVQGTQY